Below are 22 T cell receptor beta chains sequenced from a single sample in a study of blood T cell repertoires in COVID-19. Produced via immunoSEQ multiplex PCR; TCRdb's table is partial and in-frame only. The sample carries around 100,000 clones, approximately 89% recorded once. Sequenced sample: peripheral blood. Receptor source: a woman in her 30s with acute or convalescent COVID-19.

This chain uses TRBV2 with TRBJ2-3, with 8 bases that match TRBD2. CDR3 length equals 15 residues. Unmatched junction bases numbered 5, after V lost 5 bases and J lost 1 base. Germline values: CDR1 SNHLY, CDR2 FYNNEI. The CDR3 here is CASSFPGGRTDTQYF. The CDR3 DNA follows: TGTGCCAGCAGTTTCCCGGGGGGGCGCACAGATACGCAGTATTTT.

This sequence joins TRBV24-1 and TRBJ2-2, with unresolved D. The CDR3 spans 13 residues. Trimming took off 5 bases at V and 4 bases at J, with 7 bases between the two ends. The germline V gene encodes CDR1 KGHDR and CDR2 SFDVKD. The CDR3 loop reads CATSVRSTGELFF. CDR3 in DNA: TGTGCCACCAGTGTAAGGAGCACCGGGGAGCTGTTTTTT.

This chain uses TRBV7-9 with TRBJ1-6; the D is unclear. V dropped 1 base and J dropped 8 bases, with 6 bases sitting between them. Germline lookup yields CDR1 SEHNR and CDR2 FQNEAQ (reference sequence). This CDR3 comprises 13 residues. As DNA, the CDR3 is TGTGCCAGCAGCTTAGACGGAGATTCACCCCTCCACTTT. Translation gives CASSLDGDSPLHF. Full variable domain (remainder filled in from reference TRBV7-9 and TRBJ1-6): DTGVSQNPRHKITKRGQNVTFRCDPISEHNRLYWYRQTLGQGPEFLTYFQNEAQLEKSRLLSDRFSAERPKGSFSTLEIQRTEQGDSAMYLCASSLDGDSPLHFGNGTRLTVT.

The chain joins TRBV5-4 to TRBJ2-5; 7 nucleotides match TRBD1. V was clipped by 2 bases and J by 5 bases; unmatched bases: 6. The CDR3 consists of 14 residues. The germline gives CDR1 SGHNT, CDR2 YYREEE (reference sequence). This CDR3 is CASSLQGSGETQYF. CDR3 bases: TGTGCCAGCAGCTTACAGGGGTCGGGGGAGACCCAGTACTTC.

The rearrangement uses TRBV30 and TRBJ1-2; tentatively, D is TRBD1 (5 bases). Germline V gene data show CDR1 as GTSNPN and CDR2 as SVGIG (reference sequence). This CDR3 comprises 12 residues. The germline V and J ends were trimmed by 6 bases and 0 bases, with 8 bases remaining between them. The CDR3: CACRGANYGYTF. CDR3 sequence (DNA): TGTGCCTGTCGGGGGGCTAACTATGGCTACACCTTC.

The V and J genes are TRBV7-2 and TRBJ2-3, with 9 bases aligning to TRBD2. Germline trimming cut 3 bases from V and 1 base from J; bases unmatched to any gene: 2. The CDR3 contains 15 residues. Germline CDR1 and CDR2: SGHTA and FQGNSA. CDR3 in DNA: TGTGCCAGCAGCTTCGTAGCGGGGGGCACAGATACGCAGTATTTT. Residues: CASSFVAGGTDTQYF.

As DNA, the CDR3 is TGTGCCAGCAGCCCAAGGACAGGGGGCCCGTATAGCAATCAGCCCCAGCATTTT. Its protein is CASSPRTGGPYSNQPQHF. V is TRBV7-6 and J is TRBJ1-5; 11 bases map to TRBD1. V shed 5 bases, J shed 0 bases, and the junction held 9 bases outside the gene matches. Germline values: CDR1 SGHVS, CDR2 FNYEAQ. The CDR3 consists of 18 residues.

There are a few counts of this clone. The gene calls are TRBV2 and TRBJ2-2; the D gene is possibly TRBD2 (7 bases). V lost 5 bases, J lost 4 bases, and 14 bases lay in between. In germline, CDR1 is SNHLY, CDR2 FYNNEI. The length of the CDR3 is 15 residues. CDR3 sequence: CASSLGGVGTGELFF. The CDR3 DNA sequence: TGTGCCAGCAGTTTAGGGGGGGTCGGCACCGGGGAGCTGTTTTTT. Variable domain in full (rest from reference TRBV2 and TRBJ2-2): EPEVTQTPSHQVTQMGQEVILRCVPISNHLYFYWYRQILGQKVEFLVSFYNNEISEKSEIFDDQFSVERPDGSNFTLKIRSTKLEDSAMYFCASSLGGVGTGELFFGEGSRLTVL.

This clone was counted once. J is TRBJ2-2 and V is TRBV9, with 8 bases matching TRBD1. CDR1 is SGDLS, CDR2 YYNGEE, per germline. This CDR3 has 14 residues. The V segment lost 4 bases and the J segment 5 bases; nucleotides outside the gene matches: 4. Written as DNA, the CDR3 is TGTGCCAGCAGCCCGCGACAGGGGACCGGGGAGCTGTTTTTT. Residues: CASSPRQGTGELFF.

V is TRBV13 and J is TRBJ2-7, with D tentatively TRBD1 (5 bases). The CDR3 consists of 15 residues. V dropped 2 bases and J dropped 0 bases, with 11 bases sitting between them. CDR1 is PRHDT, CDR2 FYEKMQ, per germline (reference sequence). The CDR3 DNA is TGTGCCAGCAGCTTAAGGGGCTCTAGCTCCTACGAGCAGTACTTC. It is translated as CASSLRGSSSYEQYF.

This chain joins TRBV28 and TRBJ2-7; 7 bases match TRBD2. Losses at the gene ends were 3 bases for V and 2 bases for J; bases not matched to a gene: 4. Germline CDR1 MDHEN, CDR2 SYDVKM. This CDR3 has 14 residues. The DNA of the CDR3 is TGTGCCAGCAGTTTGGGGGGGGTTCCCTACGAGCAGTACTTC. This sequence encodes CASSLGGVPYEQYF.

This clone was recorded only once. Other DNA variants within this sample encode the same CDR3. This chain uses TRBV9 with TRBJ2-1; D is perhaps TRBD2 (7 bases). The CDR3 loop spans 15 amino acids. Germline lookup yields CDR1 SGDLS and CDR2 YYNGEE. V dropped 0 bases and J dropped 4 bases, with 11 bases sitting between them. The CDR3 loop is CASSVGGGPYNEQFF. CDR3 in DNA: TGTGCCAGCAGCGTAGGCGGGGGCCCTTACAATGAGCAGTTCTTC.

This chain uses TRBV11-2 with TRBJ2-1; D is possibly TRBD1 (6 bases). From germline, CDR1 is SGHAT and CDR2 FQNNGV. This CDR3 comprises 12 residues. Trimming removed 2 bases at V and 8 bases at J, with 7 bases between. The CDR3 DNA sequence: TGTGCCAGCAGCTTACAGGGGTATGAGCAGTTCTTC. This encodes CASSLQGYEQFF.

The rearrangement uses TRBV5-1 and TRBJ2-7, with D tentatively TRBD1 (5 bases). The CDR3 loop spans 14 amino acids. V lost 0 bases, J lost 1 base, and 8 bases lay in between. CDR1 SGHRS and CDR2 YFSETQ come from the germline V gene. The CDR3 bases are TGCGCCAGCAGCTTGGAAGGGGATTCCTACGAGCAGTACTTC. Its protein product is CASSLEGDSYEQYF.

This rearrangement joins TRBV7-3 to TRBJ2-4; TRBD1 aligns across 11 bases. The junction had 10 bases not matched to a gene; V was cut back by 5 bases and J by 1 base. Germline V lookup: CDR1 SGHTA, CDR2 FQGTGA. The CDR3 has 18 amino acids. The CDR3 DNA is TGTGCCAGCAGCCCCCAGGGGACAGGGGGTTCGGCCAAAAACATTCAGTACTTC. Its protein product is CASSPQGTGGSAKNIQYF.

J is TRBJ1-1 and V is TRBV19; D is undetermined. The V gene lost 5 bases and the J gene lost 1 base, with 14 bases spanning the gap. The CDR3 spans 15 residues. The germline CDR1 and CDR2 sequences are LNHDA and SQIVND (reference sequence). CDR3 protein: CASSLGTEGNTEAFF. The DNA of the CDR3 is TGTGCCAGTAGTTTAGGTACAGAGGGGAACACTGAAGCTTTCTTT.

This clone showed up just once. V usage is TRBV30 and J usage is TRBJ1-5, with D hard to call. The CDR3 sequence is 13 residues long. The germline gives CDR1 GTSNPN, CDR2 SVGIG (reference sequence). V lost 7 bases and J 3 bases, leaving 13 bases between the germline ends. The CDR3 loop reads CASAEGPNQPQHF. The DNA for the CDR3 is TGTGCCTCGGCGGAGGGCCCCAATCAGCCCCAGCATTTT.

Points on this clone: The same CDR3 can be traced to other DNA sequences in this sample. V usage is TRBV7-3 and J usage is TRBJ1-2; 9 nucleotides line up with TRBD1. The CDR3 is 13 residues long. After removal of 5 bases from V and 4 bases from J, the junction contained 2 bases not matched to a gene. CDR1 is SGHTA and CDR2 is FQGTGA in the germline V gene. CDR3 in DNA: TGTGCCAGCAGCCTGGGACAGGGCTATGGCTACACCTTC. Translation gives CASSLGQGYGYTF.

This chain connects TRBV27 to TRBJ2-7; the match to TRBD2 covers 9 bases. Per germline, CDR1 MNHEY and CDR2 SMNVEV (reference sequence). This CDR3 region has 15 residues. V lost 2 bases to trimming and J lost 2 bases; unmatched junction nucleotides: 4. DNA for the CDR3: TGTGCCAGCAGTTTACTCCTAGCGGGAACCTACGAGCAGTACTTC. It encodes CASSLLLAGTYEQYF.

V gene TRBV3-1 (or the pseudogene TRBV3-2) combines with J gene TRBJ1-3; D remains ambiguous. The germline V gene encodes CDR1 LGHDT and CDR2 YNNKEL (reference sequence). Trimming stripped 6 bases from V and 7 bases from J, with 19 bases between. This CDR3 has 15 amino acids. CDR3 loop: CASSPVRGHKNTIYF. The CDR3, as DNA: TGTGCCAGCAGTCCCGTACGGGGTCATAAGAACACCATATATTTT.

The J gene is TRBJ1-1, the V gene TRBV3-1 (or the pseudogene TRBV3-2); no reliable D call. Trimming took off 0 bases at V and 10 bases at J, with 12 bases between the two ends. Germline CDR1 reads LGHDT; CDR2 reads YNNKEL (reference sequence). The CDR3 consists of 13 residues. Here the CDR3 reads CASSQEWANRAFF. The CDR3 DNA sequence: TGTGCCAGCAGCCAAGAATGGGCCAATCGAGCTTTCTTT.

The chain is built from TRBV27 and TRBJ2-1; 9 bases map to TRBD2. There are 14 residues in the CDR3. J was trimmed by 6 bases and V by 6 bases; bases with no gene match: 6. Germline V gives CDR1 MNHEY, CDR2 SMNVEV (reference sequence). The CDR3 DNA reads TGTGCCAGCAGCCGCCTAGCGGGGTCCAATGAGCAGTTCTTC. It encodes CASSRLAGSNEQFF.